The 15 T cell receptor beta chains reported below all come from one sample, sequenced in a study of cytomegalovirus exposure and HLA in healthy donors (dated by TCRdb to the late 2010s). Library method: the immunoSEQ multiplex PCR assay. In its TCRdb copy, this immuneACCESS table keeps in-frame sequences only and misses some clones. Where compared with another copy, unresolved V genes explain less than half of these, and the others have no known cause. The sample table records about 260,000 clones; 90% of these occur just once. The top ten clones comprise approximately 3.1% of the sample. Sample: PBMCs. The receptors here all came from a woman in her 30s in good health and CMV-seronegative.

This clone was recorded once. This chain connects TRBV5-6 to TRBJ2-6; TRBD1 matches 7 bases. V was clipped by 4 bases and J by 0 bases; unmatched bases: 10. The CDR3 spans 18 residues. In germline, CDR1 is SGHDT, CDR2 YYEEEE. The CDR3 DNA reads as TGTGCCAGCAGCCGCCCGGGACAGTGGAGCTCTGGGGCCAACGTCCTGACTTTC. Its translation: CASSRPGQWSSGANVLTF.

V is TRBV13 and J is TRBJ2-3; 11 bases agree with TRBD2. Germline V gives CDR1 PRHDT, CDR2 FYEKMQ (reference sequence). V gave up 4 bases and J gave up 4 bases; unmatched junction bases: 7. CDR3 size: 16 residues. The CDR3 sequence: CASSSPLAGDADTQYF. As DNA, the CDR3 is TGTGCCAGCAGCTCCCCACTAGCGGGAGACGCAGATACGCAGTATTTT.

The chain uses TRBV15 and TRBJ2-5; D is possibly TRBD1 (6 bases). Germline loops: CDR1 LNHNV, CDR2 YYDKDF (reference sequence). This CDR3 is 12 amino acids long. Trimming left V 4 bases short and J 10 bases short, with 13 bases between. CDR3 sequence reads: CATSKAGDDQYF. CDR3 nucleotide sequence: TGTGCCACCAGCAAGGCAGGGGACGACCAGTACTTC. Supplemented by reference TRBV15 and TRBJ2-5, the full variable domain reads DAMVIQNPRYQVTQFGKPVTLSCSQTLNHNVMYWYQQKSSQAPKLLFHYYDKDFNNEADTPDNFQSRRPNTSFCFLDIRSPGLGDTAMYLCATSKAGDDQYFGPGTRLLVL.

This chain uses TRBV15 with TRBJ2-2; D unresolved. The CDR3 contains 16 residues. V was clipped by 0 bases and J by 4 bases, with 12 bases between them. Germline CDR1 is LNHNV and CDR2 is YYDKDF (reference sequence). CDR3 loop: CATSRDWGIGTGELFF. The CDR3 DNA is TGTGCCACCAGCAGAGATTGGGGAATAGGCACCGGGGAGCTGTTTTTT.

The chain couples TRBV28 to TRBJ2-1, with 12 bases aligning to TRBD2. The V gene end was trimmed by 3 bases and the J gene end by 0 bases; junction bases not matched to a gene: 6. This CDR3 comprises 18 residues. CDR1 is MDHEN, CDR2 SYDVKM, per germline. The CDR3 sequence: CASSFLAGGSSSYNEQFF. The CDR3 nucleotides are TGTGCCAGCAGTTTTCTAGCGGGAGGGTCCAGCTCCTACAATGAGCAGTTCTTC.

The chain recombines TRBV18 with TRBJ2-7; 10 bases agree with TRBD1. Germline CDR1 KGHSH, CDR2 LQKENI. With 2 bases clipped from V and 3 bases from J, the junction kept 4 bases outside the gene matches. The CDR3 consists of 15 residues. The CDR3, as DNA: TGTGCCAGCTCACCATGGACAGGGGGGATCTACGAGCAGTACTTC. Translated: CASSPWTGGIYEQYF.

V gene TRBV27 combines with J gene TRBJ2-7, with a possible D match to TRBD2 (7 bases). Trimming took 10 bases from V and 6 from J, leaving 19 bases between them. Germline V gene lookup returns CDR1 MNHEY and CDR2 SMNVEV (reference sequence). This CDR3 has 13 amino acids. CDR3 residues: CATGWGGLAEQYF. The CDR3 bases are TGTGCCACCGGGTGGGGGGGGCTGGCCGAGCAGTACTTC.

The chain carries TRBV28 and TRBJ2-1; 7 bases are a match to TRBD1. Germline V gene data show CDR1 as MDHEN and CDR2 as SYDVKM. The CDR3 has 12 amino acids. Unmatched junction bases numbered 1, after V lost 6 bases and J lost 5 bases. CDR3 sequence reads: CASRDRNNEQFF. In DNA, the CDR3 is TGTGCCAGCAGGGACAGGAACAATGAGCAGTTCTTC.

The V call is TRBV2, the J call TRBJ2-5, with 12 bases matching TRBD2. V lost 5 bases and J lost 0; bases outside the gene matches: 7. CDR3 size: 17 residues. Germline V gene sequence: CDR1 SNHLY, CDR2 FYNNEI. In nucleotides, the CDR3 is TGTGCCAGCAGTATGCACCTAGCGGGAGGGCACCAAGAGACCCAGTACTTC. Amino acids: CASSMHLAGGHQETQYF.

V usage is TRBV11-2 and J usage is TRBJ2-7; TRBD1 might be the D (6 bases). The CDR3 runs 16 residues. Trimming stripped 5 bases from V and 0 bases from J, with 17 bases between. CDR1 SGHAT and CDR2 FQNNGV come from the germline V gene. The CDR3 bases are TGTGCCAGCAGCCCCCTTAACAGGGCCTCCTCCTACGAGCAGTACTTC. Translation gives CASSPLNRASSYEQYF.

V and J are TRBV15 and TRBJ2-1; unclear D gene. This CDR3 has 16 residues. CDR1 is LNHNV, CDR2 YYDKDF, per germline (reference sequence). Trimming cost V 5 bases and J 7 bases, with 21 bases left between them. The CDR3: CATSPRDSKHGNEQFF. CDR3 DNA: TGTGCCACCAGCCCGCGAGACTCAAAACATGGGAATGAGCAGTTCTTC.

This chain uses TRBV28 with TRBJ2-7, with TRBD1 identical over 8 bases. The CDR3 loop spans 15 amino acids. Germline V lookup: CDR1 MDHEN, CDR2 SYDVKM. The V segment lost 5 bases and the J segment 5 bases; nucleotides outside the gene matches: 11. CDR3 nucleotides: TGTGCCAGCAGTCGCAGGACAGGGACGGGTCACGAGCAGTACTTC. It is translated as CASSRRTGTGHEQYF.

The chain employs TRBV7-3 and TRBJ2-2; no clear D. Trimming pared 1 base from V and 5 bases from J, leaving 11 bases between. This CDR3 spans 15 amino acids. The V gene's germline CDR1 is SGHTA and CDR2 FQGTGA. The CDR3 reads CASSLRADGTGELFF. For the CDR3, the DNA is TGTGCCAGCAGCTTAAGGGCCGACGGGACCGGGGAGCTGTTTTTT.

This chain links TRBV4-2 with TRBJ1-1; the D is unclear. Deletions cut 1 base from V and 3 bases from J, with 9 bases between. The CDR3 sequence is 14 residues long. Germline values: CDR1 LGHNA, CDR2 YNFKEQ. Here the CDR3 DNA reads TGTGCCAGCAGCCAAGGACTGTGGGACACTGAAGCTTTCTTT. Encoded protein: CASSQGLWDTEAFF.

The rearrangement links TRBV19 to TRBJ1-1, with TRBD1 matching 8 bases. The CDR3 spans 14 residues. Trimming took 5 bases from V and 1 from J; bases not matched to a gene: 3. Germline V CDR1 and CDR2: LNHDA, SQIVND (reference sequence). The CDR3 DNA is TGTGCCAGTAGTTTACAGGGGGGGAACACTGAAGCTTTCTTT. It specifies CASSLQGGNTEAFF.